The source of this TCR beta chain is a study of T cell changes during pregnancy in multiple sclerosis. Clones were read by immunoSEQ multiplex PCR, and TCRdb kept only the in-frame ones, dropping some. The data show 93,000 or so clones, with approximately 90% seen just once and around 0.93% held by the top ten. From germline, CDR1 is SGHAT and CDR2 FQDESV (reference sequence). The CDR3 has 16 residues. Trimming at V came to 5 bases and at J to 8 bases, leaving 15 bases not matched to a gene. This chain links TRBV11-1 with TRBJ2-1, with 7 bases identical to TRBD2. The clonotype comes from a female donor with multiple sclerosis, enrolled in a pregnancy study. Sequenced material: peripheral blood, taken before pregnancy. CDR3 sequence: CASSQRFGGGPYEQFF. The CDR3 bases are TGTGCCAGCAGCCAGAGATTCGGGGGAGGGCCATATGAGCAGTTCTTC. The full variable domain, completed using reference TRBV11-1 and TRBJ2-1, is EAEVAQSPRYKITEKSQAVAFWCDPISGHATLYWYRQILGQGPELLVQFQDESVVDDSQLPKDRFSAERLKGVDSTLKIQPAELGDSAMYLCASSQRFGGGPYEQFFGPGTRLTVL.